The next 14 T cell receptor beta chains were all read from a single sample in a study of blood T cell repertoires in COVID-19. Only in-frame clones appear in the TCRdb table, and some are missing; sequencing was by immunoSEQ multiplex PCR. Among roughly 230,000 clones listed, about nine tenths were seen once. Sequencing used peripheral blood. All receptors come from a man aged 30 to 39 with COVID-19, enrolled during active disease.

This clone was picked up one time. The CDR3 protein is CASSEDLGAGETQYF. The CDR3 nucleotides are TGTGCCAGCAGTGAAGATCTTGGGGCCGGGGAGACCCAGTACTTC. The chain uses TRBV6-1 and TRBJ2-5; maybe TRBD1 (5 bases). The CDR3 is 15 amino acids. Germline CDR1 and CDR2: MNHNS and SASEGT. Trimming cost V 1 base and J 5 bases, with 14 bases left between them.

V gene TRBV27 combines with J gene TRBJ2-1; D is ambiguous. The germline V and J ends were trimmed by 6 bases and 3 bases, with 15 bases remaining between them. There are 15 residues in the CDR3. Germline CDR1 is MNHEY and CDR2 is SMNVEV (reference sequence). CDR3 DNA sequence: TGTGCCAGCAGGTCCTTGCGGATAGTCTACAATGAGCAGTTCTTC. Its translation: CASRSLRIVYNEQFF.

Only one count was recorded for this clone. The V gene is TRBV11-1, the J gene TRBJ1-1; 7 bases align to TRBD1. The CDR3 contains 13 residues. Germline loops: CDR1 SGHAT, CDR2 FQDESV (reference sequence). The J segment lost 5 bases and the V segment lost 5 bases, leaving 5 bases of the junction unmatched. The DNA of the CDR3 is TGTGCCAGCAGCACCACAGGGGTAACTGAAGCTTTCTTT. Translated, it gives CASSTTGVTEAFF.

The chain couples TRBV4-2 to TRBJ2-1; the D is unclear. Germline V gene sequence: CDR1 LGHNA, CDR2 YNFKEQ. The CDR3 is 15 amino acids. V was pared by 1 base and J by 3 bases, with 10 bases between. The CDR3 DNA follows: TGTGCCAGCAGCCAAGTCAGGATTAACTACAATGAGCAGTTCTTC. This encodes CASSQVRINYNEQFF.

This chain connects TRBV7-3 to TRBJ2-2, with a tentative D call TRBD1 (6 bases). The CDR3 loop spans 16 amino acids. Germline V gives CDR1 SGHTA, CDR2 FQGTGA. Trimming cost V 3 bases and J 6 bases, with 17 bases left between them. The CDR3 protein is CASSLTVSKGAGELFF. As DNA, the CDR3 is TGTGCCAGCAGCTTGACGGTGTCGAAGGGGGCCGGGGAGCTGTTTTTT.

The rearrangement joins TRBV9 to TRBJ1-1, with 10 bases that match TRBD1. V lost 0 bases to trimming and J lost 3 bases; unmatched junction nucleotides: 2. CDR3 length: 15 amino acids. Germline V gene data show CDR1 as SGDLS and CDR2 as YYNGEE. CDR3 in amino acids: CASSVGQGADTEAFF. As DNA, the CDR3 is TGTGCCAGCAGCGTAGGACAGGGGGCCGACACTGAAGCTTTCTTT.

This clone showed up just once. This sequence joins TRBV6-6 and TRBJ1-2; D remains unclear. The CDR3 runs to 12 residues. Germline values: CDR1 MNHNY, CDR2 SVGAGI (reference sequence). V was trimmed by 11 bases and J by 4 bases, leaving 14 bases between them. CDR3 sequence reads: CAPGCFSYGYTF. The DNA of the CDR3 is TGTGCCCCCGGGTGCTTCTCCTATGGCTACACCTTC.

V gene TRBV27 combines with J gene TRBJ1-1, with D possibly being TRBD1 (6 bases). The germline V gene has CDR1 MNHEY and CDR2 SMNVEV (reference sequence). The CDR3 totals 14 residues. V was cut by 5 bases and J by 1 base, with 11 bases left in between. The CDR3 reads CASSPRTENTEAFF. The CDR3 DNA sequence: TGTGCCAGCAGTCCACGGACAGAGAACACTGAAGCTTTCTTT.

Turning to this clone: This specimen includes other DNA sequences encoding the same CDR3. DNA of the CDR3: TGTGCCAGTAGTACACAGGGGGCGATGAACACTGAAGCTTTCTTT. It yields the protein CASSTQGAMNTEAFF. V is TRBV19 and J is TRBJ1-1; the match to TRBD1 covers 9 bases. The CDR3 spans 15 residues. CDR1 is LNHDA, CDR2 SQIVND, per germline (reference sequence). V shed 4 bases, J shed 0 bases, and the junction held 3 bases outside the gene matches. The full variable domain, in which reference TRBV19 and TRBJ1-1 provide the parts outside the CDR3, is DGGITQSPKYLFRKEGQNVTLSCEQNLNHDAMYWYRQDPGQGLRLIYYSQIVNDFQKGDIAEGYSVSREKKESFPLTVTSAQKNPTAFYLCASSTQGAMNTEAFFGQGTRLTVV.

This clone was found once. The chain is built from TRBV7-9 and TRBJ1-1, with a possible D match to TRBD1 (5 bases). Germline CDR1 SEHNR, CDR2 FQNEAQ (reference sequence). Trimming shortened V by 6 bases and J by 1 base, and 12 bases separated the two germline ends. The CDR3 spans 14 residues. CDR3 sequence: CASRESGGNTEAFF. CDR3 nucleotide sequence: TGTGCCAGCAGAGAATCGGGGGGGAACACTGAAGCTTTCTTT.

V and J are TRBV1 and TRBJ2-7; the tabulated D call, TRBD1, remains unverified against the DNA. TRBV1 is given as a pseudogene. This CDR3 contains 14 residues. The CDR3 coding sequence is TGCACCAGCAGCTCACCACAGGGGTCCTACGAGCAGTACTTC. This encodes CTSSSPQGSYEQYF.

The chain's CDR3 is CASSQSMGQGNEKLFF. For the CDR3, the DNA is TGTGCCAGCAGCCAAAGTATGGGACAGGGCAATGAAAAACTGTTTTTT. The chain recombines TRBV3-1 (or the pseudogene TRBV3-2) with TRBJ1-4, with TRBD1 matching over 9 bases. The CDR3 is 16 amino acids. Germline assignment: CDR1 LGHDT and CDR2 YNNKEL (reference sequence). Unmatched junction bases numbered 6, after V lost 2 bases and J lost 5 bases.

The V gene is TRBV29-1, the J gene TRBJ2-1, with a tentative D call TRBD1 (5 bases). V lost 0 bases and J 0 bases, leaving 15 bases between the germline ends. From germline, CDR1 is SQVTM and CDR2 ANQGSEA. The CDR3 is made up of 17 amino acids. CDR3 loop: CSVEDRRQWSSYNEQFF. CDR3 nucleotides: TGCAGCGTTGAAGACCGAAGACAGTGGAGCTCCTACAATGAGCAGTTCTTC.

The chain carries TRBV4-2 and TRBJ1-1; 7 bases are a match to TRBD1. After removal of 7 bases from V and 1 base from J, the junction contained 6 bases not matched to a gene. The CDR3 is made up of 14 amino acids. Germline V gene lookup returns CDR1 LGHNA and CDR2 YNFKEQ. CDR3 loop: CASKKGGENTEAFF. The CDR3 DNA is TGTGCCAGCAAGAAAGGGGGCGAGAACACTGAAGCTTTCTTT.